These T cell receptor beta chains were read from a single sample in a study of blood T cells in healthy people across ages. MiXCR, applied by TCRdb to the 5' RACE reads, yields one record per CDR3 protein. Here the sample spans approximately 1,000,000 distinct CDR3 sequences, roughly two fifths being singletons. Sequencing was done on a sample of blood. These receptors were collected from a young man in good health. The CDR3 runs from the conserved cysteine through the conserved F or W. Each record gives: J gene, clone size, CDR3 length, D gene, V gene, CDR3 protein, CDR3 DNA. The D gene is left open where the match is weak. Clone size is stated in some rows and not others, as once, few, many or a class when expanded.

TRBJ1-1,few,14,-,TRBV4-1,CASSPPLANTEAFF,TGCGCCAGCAGCCCCCCGTTGGCTAACACTGAAGCTTTCTTT
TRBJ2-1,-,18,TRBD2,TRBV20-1,CSARGWSGGQSSYNEQFF,TGCAGTGCTAGAGGTTGGAGCGGGGGCCAGAGCTCCTACAATGAGCAGTTCTTC
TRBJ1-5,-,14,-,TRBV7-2,CASSLGGRLQPQHF,TGTGCCAGCAGCTTAGGGGGTAGGTTACAGCCCCAGCATTTT
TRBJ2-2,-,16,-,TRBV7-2,CASSLTTGFGTGELFF,TGTGCCAGCAGCCTAACTACAGGGTTTGGCACCGGGGAGCTGTTTTTT
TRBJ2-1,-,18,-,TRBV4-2,CASSQGLAGSSSYNEQFF,TGTGCCAGCAGCCAAGGGCTAGCCGGTTCCAGCTCCTACAATGAGCAGTTCTTC
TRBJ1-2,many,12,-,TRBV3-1,CASSPSLGGYTF,TGTGCCAGCAGCCCTTCTTTAGGTGGCTACACCTTC
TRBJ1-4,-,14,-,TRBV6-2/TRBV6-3,CASSRDTGHEKLFF,TGTGCCAGCAGCCGAGATACGGGACATGAAAAACTGTTTTTT
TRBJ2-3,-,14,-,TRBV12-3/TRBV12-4,CASSFRLGTDTQYF,TGTGCCAGCAGTTTCCGTCTGGGAACAGATACGCAGTATTTT
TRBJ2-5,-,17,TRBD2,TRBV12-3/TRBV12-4,CASSSLAGPLKEETQYF,TGTGCCAGCAGTTCACTAGCGGGGCCCCTAAAAGAAGAGACCCAGTACTTC
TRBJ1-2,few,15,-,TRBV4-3,CASSQVGMGAYGYTF,TGCGCCAGCAGCCAAGTAGGTATGGGGGCCTATGGCTACACCTTC
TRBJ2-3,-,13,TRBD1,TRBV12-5,CASQDRVADTQYF,TGTGCTAGCCAGGACAGGGTGGCAGATACGCAGTATTTT
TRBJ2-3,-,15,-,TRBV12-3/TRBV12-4,CASSLGDGNIDTQYF,TGTGCCAGCAGTTTAGGCGATGGGAACATAGATACGCAGTATTTT
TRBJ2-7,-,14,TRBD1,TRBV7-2,CASSGQVGSYEQYF,TGTGCCAGCAGCGGACAGGTCGGCTCCTACGAGCAGTACTTC
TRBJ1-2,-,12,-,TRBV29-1,CSVAGQSYGYTF,TGCAGCGTGGCCGGACAGAGCTATGGCTACACCTTC
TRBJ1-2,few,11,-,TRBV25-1,CASSESRGYTF,TGTGCCAGCAGTGAATCCCGGGGCTACACCTTC
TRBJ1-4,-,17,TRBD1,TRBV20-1,CSARDLLRQGTNEKLFF,TGCAGTGCTAGAGATCTTTTGAGACAGGGGACCAATGAAAAACTGTTTTTT
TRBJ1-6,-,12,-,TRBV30,CAWSVLISPLHF,TGTGCCTGGAGTGTGTTGATATCACCCCTCCACTTT
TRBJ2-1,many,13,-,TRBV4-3,CASSHGQLGEQFF,TGCGCCAGCAGCCATGGACAGTTGGGTGAGCAGTTCTTC
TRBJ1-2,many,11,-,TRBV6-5,CASNSGAGYTF,TGTGCCAGCAATTCAGGGGCCGGCTACACCTTC
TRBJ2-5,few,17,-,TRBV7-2,CASSLSTGKPNRNEQYF,TGTGCCAGCAGCTTATCGACGGGGAAACCGAATAGGAATGAGCAGTACTTC
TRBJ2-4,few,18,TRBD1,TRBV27,CASRGTGAILLAKNIQYF,TGTGCCAGCAGGGGGACAGGGGCCATCCTACTAGCCAAAAACATTCAGTACTTC
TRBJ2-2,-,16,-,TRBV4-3,CASSQERLPRPGELFF,TGCGCCAGCAGCCAAGAACGACTACCAAGGCCCGGGGAGCTGTTTTTT
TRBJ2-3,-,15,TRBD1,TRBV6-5,CASSATGVRTDTQYF,TGTGCCAGCAGTGCAACAGGGGTTAGGACAGATACGCAGTATTTT
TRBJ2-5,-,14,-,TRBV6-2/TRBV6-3,CASSAGSIRETQYF,TGTGCCAGCAGCGCCGGGAGCATTAGGGAGACCCAGTACTTC
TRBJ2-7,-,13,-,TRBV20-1,CSARDGGRCEQYF,TGCAGTGCTAGAGATGGGGGGAGATGCGAGCAGTACTTC
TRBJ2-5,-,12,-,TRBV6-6,CASRRLQETQYF,TGTGCCAGCAGGCGACTACAAGAGACCCAGTACTTC
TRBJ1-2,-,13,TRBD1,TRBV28,CASQGGGDYGYTF,TGTGCCTCACAGGGGGGTGGCGACTATGGCTACACCTTC
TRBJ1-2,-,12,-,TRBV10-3,CAIRGPDYGYTF,TGTGCCATCAGGGGCCCGGACTATGGCTACACCTTC